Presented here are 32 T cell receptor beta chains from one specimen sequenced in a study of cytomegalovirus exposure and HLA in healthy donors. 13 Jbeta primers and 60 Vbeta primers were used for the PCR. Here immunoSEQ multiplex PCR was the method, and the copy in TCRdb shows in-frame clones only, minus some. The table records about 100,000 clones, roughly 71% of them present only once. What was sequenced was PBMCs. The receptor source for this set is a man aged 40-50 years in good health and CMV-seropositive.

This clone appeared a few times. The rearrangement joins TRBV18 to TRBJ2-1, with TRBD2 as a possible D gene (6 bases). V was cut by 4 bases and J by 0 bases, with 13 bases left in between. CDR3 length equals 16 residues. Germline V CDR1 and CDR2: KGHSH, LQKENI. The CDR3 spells CASSRRGASSYNEQFF. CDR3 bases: TGTGCCAGCTCACGGAGGGGTGCTAGCTCCTACAATGAGCAGTTCTTC. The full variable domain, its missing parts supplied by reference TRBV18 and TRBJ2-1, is NAGVMQNPRHLVRRRGQEARLRCSPMKGHSHVYWYRQLPEEGLKFMVYLQKENIIDESGMPKERFSAEFPKEGPSILRIQQVVRGDSAAYFCASSRRGASSYNEQFFGPGTRLTVL.

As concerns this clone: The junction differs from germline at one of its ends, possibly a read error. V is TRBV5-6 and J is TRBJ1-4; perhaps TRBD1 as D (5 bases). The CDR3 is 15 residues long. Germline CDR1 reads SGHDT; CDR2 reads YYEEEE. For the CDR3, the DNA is TGTGCCAGCCGCTTAGGAGGGGCAACTAATGAAAAACTGTTTTTT. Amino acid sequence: CASRLGGATNEKLFF.

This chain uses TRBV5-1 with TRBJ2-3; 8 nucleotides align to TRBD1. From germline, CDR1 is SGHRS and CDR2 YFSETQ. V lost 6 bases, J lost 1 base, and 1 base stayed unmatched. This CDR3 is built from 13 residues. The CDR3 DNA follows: TGCGCCAGCAAGACAGGGGGCACAGATACGCAGTATTTT. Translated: CASKTGGTDTQYF.

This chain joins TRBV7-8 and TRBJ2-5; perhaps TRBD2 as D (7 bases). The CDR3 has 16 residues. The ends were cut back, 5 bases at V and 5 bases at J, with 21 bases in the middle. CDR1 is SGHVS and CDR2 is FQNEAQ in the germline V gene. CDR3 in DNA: TGTGCCAGCAGCCTATCACTAGTGGGAGGGGGGGAGACCCAGTACTTC. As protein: CASSLSLVGGGETQYF.

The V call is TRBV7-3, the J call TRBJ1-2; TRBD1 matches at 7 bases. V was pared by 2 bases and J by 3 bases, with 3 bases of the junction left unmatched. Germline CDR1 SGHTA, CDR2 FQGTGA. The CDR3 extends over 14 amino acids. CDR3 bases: TGTGCCAGCAGCTTATCCAGGGGGGACTATGGCTACACCTTC. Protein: CASSLSRGDYGYTF.

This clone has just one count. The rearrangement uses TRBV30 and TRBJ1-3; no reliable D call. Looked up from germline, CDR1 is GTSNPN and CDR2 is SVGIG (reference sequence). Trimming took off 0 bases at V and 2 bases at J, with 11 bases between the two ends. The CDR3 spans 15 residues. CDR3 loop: CAWSVFLETGNTIYF. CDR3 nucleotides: TGTGCCTGGAGTGTATTCCTAGAGACTGGAAACACCATATATTTT.

In nucleotides, the CDR3 is TGTGCCAGCAGTTTATTGGGACAGAGCTCCTACGAGCAGTACTTC. As protein: CASSLLGQSSYEQYF. The V and J genes are TRBV27 and TRBJ2-7, with 7 positions matching TRBD1. The J segment lost 0 bases and the V segment lost 1 base, leaving 3 bases of the junction unmatched. The germline V gene encodes CDR1 MNHEY and CDR2 SMNVEV (reference sequence). The CDR3 totals 15 residues.

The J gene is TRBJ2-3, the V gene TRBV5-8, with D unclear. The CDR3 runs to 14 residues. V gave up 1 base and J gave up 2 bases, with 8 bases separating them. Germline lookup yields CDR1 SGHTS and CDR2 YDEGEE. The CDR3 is CASSLPSITDTQYF. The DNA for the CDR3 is TGTGCCAGCAGCTTGCCGAGTATCACAGATACGCAGTATTTT.

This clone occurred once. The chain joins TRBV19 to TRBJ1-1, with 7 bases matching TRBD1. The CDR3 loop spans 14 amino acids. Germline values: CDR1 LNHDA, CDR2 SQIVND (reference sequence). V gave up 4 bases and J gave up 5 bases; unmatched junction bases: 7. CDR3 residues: CASSTGTDRTEAFF. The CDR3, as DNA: TGTGCCAGTAGTACAGGGACGGACAGGACTGAAGCTTTCTTT.

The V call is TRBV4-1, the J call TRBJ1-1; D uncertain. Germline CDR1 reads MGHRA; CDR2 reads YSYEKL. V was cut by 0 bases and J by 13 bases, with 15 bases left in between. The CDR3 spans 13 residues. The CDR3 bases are TGCGCCAGCAGCCAAGATCCTGTTAGTTCTGGTTTCTTT. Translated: CASSQDPVSSGFF.

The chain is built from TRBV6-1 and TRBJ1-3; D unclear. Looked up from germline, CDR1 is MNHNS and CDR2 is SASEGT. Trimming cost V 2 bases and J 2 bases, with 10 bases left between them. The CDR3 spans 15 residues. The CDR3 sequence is CASSEQASPGNTIYF. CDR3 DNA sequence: TGTGCCAGCAGTGAACAGGCCTCCCCTGGAAACACCATATATTTT.

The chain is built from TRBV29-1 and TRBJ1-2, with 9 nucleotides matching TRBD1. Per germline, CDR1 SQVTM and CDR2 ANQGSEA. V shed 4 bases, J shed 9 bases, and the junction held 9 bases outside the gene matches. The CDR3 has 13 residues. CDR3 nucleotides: TGCAGCGTTGGAAGCACAGGGGGCGGAAGCTACACCTTC. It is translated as CSVGSTGGGSYTF.

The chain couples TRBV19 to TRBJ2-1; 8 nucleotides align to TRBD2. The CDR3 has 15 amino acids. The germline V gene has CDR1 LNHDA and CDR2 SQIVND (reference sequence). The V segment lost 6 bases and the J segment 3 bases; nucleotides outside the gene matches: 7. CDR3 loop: CASSTGTRGYNEQFF. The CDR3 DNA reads TGTGCCAGTAGCACCGGGACTAGGGGCTACAATGAGCAGTTCTTC.

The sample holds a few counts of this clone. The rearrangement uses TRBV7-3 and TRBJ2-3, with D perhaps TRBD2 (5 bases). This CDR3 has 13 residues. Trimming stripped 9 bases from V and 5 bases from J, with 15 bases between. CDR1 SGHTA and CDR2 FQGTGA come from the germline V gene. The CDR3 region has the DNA TGTGCCAGTGGACTCGATCGGGAAGATACGCAGTATTTT. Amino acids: CASGLDREDTQYF. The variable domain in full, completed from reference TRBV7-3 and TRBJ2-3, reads GAGVSQTPSNKVTEKGKYVELRCDPISGHTALYWYRQSLGQGPEFLIYFQGTGAADDSGLPNDRFFAVRPEGSVSTLKIQRTERGDSAVYLCASGLDREDTQYFGPGTRLTVL.

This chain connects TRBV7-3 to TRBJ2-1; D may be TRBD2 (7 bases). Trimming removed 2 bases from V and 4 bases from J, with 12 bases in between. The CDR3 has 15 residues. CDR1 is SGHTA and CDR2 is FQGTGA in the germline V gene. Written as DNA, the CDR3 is TGTGCCAGCAGCTTATGGGAGGGGACATACAATGAGCAGTTCTTC. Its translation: CASSLWEGTYNEQFF.

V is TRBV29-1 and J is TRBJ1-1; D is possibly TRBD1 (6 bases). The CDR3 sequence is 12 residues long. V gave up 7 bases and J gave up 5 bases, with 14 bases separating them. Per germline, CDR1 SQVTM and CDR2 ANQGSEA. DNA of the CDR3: TGCAGCGCCAGGGGTTTGGGGACTGAAGCTTTCTTT. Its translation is CSARGLGTEAFF.

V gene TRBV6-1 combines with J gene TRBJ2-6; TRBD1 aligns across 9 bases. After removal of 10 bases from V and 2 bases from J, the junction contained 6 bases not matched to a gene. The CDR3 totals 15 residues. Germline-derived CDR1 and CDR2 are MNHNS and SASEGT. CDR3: CATWDRETGANVLTF. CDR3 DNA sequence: TGTGCCACATGGGACAGGGAAACTGGGGCCAACGTCCTGACTTTC.

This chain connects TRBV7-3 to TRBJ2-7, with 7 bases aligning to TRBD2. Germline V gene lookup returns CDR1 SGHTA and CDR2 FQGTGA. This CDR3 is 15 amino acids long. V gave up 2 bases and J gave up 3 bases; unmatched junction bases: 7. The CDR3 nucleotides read TGTGCCAGCAGCTTAGCGGGGGTAGCGGACTACGAGCAGTACTTC. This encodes CASSLAGVADYEQYF.

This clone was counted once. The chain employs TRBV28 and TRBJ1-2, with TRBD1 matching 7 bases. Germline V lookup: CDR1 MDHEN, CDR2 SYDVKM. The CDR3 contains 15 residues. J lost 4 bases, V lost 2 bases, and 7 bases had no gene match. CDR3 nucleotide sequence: TGTGCCAGCAGTTTACTTCAGACAGGGTCCTATGGCTACACCTTC. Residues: CASSLLQTGSYGYTF.

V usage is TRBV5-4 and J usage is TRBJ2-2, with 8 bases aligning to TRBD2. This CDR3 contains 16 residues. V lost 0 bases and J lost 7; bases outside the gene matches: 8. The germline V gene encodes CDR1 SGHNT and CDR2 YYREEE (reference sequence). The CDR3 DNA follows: TGTGCCAGCAGCTTGGATAGCGGGGATCATAGCGGGGAGCTGTTTTTT. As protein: CASSLDSGDHSGELFF.

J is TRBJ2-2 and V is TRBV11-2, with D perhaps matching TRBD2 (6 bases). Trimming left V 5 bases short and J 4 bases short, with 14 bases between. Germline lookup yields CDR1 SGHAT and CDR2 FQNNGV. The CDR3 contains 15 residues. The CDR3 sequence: CASSRGRYLTGELFF. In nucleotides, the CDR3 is TGTGCCAGCAGCCGGGGGAGGTACCTCACCGGGGAGCTGTTTTTT.

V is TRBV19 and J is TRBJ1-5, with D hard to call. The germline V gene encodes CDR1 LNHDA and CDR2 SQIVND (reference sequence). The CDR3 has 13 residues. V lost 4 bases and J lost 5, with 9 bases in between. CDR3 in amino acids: CASSNTGYQPQHF. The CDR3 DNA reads TGTGCCAGTAGTAACACGGGGTATCAGCCCCAGCATTTT.

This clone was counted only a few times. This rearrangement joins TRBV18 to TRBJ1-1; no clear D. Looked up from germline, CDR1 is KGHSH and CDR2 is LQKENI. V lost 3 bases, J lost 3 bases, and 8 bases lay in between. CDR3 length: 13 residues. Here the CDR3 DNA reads TGTGCCAGCTCACCGACTACGGACACTGAAGCTTTCTTT. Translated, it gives CASSPTTDTEAFF. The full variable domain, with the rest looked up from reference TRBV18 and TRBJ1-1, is NAGVMQNPRHLVRRRGQEARLRCSPMKGHSHVYWYRQLPEEGLKFMVYLQKENIIDESGMPKERFSAEFPKEGPSILRIQQVVRGDSAAYFCASSPTTDTEAFFGQGTRLTVV.

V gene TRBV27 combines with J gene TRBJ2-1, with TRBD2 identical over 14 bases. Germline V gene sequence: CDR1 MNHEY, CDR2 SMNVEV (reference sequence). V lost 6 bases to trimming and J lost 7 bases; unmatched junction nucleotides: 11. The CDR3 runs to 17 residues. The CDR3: CASSRPGLAGEGNEQFF. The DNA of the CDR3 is TGTGCCAGCAGCCGTCCGGGACTAGCGGGAGAAGGTAATGAGCAGTTCTTC.

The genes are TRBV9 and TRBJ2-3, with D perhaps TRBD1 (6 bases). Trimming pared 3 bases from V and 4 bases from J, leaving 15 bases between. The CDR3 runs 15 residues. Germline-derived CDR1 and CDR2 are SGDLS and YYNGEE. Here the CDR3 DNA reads TGTGCCAGCAGCGGAACAGGGAGTGGTCCAGATACGCAGTATTTT. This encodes CASSGTGSGPDTQYF.

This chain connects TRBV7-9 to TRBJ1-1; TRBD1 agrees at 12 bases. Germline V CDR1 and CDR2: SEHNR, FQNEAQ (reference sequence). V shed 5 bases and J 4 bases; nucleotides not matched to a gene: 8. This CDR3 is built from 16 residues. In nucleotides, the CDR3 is TGTGCCAGCAGCCTATGGGGACAGGGGGCGGTCACTGAAGCTTTCTTT. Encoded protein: CASSLWGQGAVTEAFF.

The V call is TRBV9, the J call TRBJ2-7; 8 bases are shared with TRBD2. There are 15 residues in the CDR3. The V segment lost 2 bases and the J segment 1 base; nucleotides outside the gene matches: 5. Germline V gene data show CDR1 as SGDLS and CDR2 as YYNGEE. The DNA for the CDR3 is TGTGCCAGCAGCGTCACGGGGGGGCCTTCCTACGAGCAGTACTTC. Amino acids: CASSVTGGPSYEQYF.

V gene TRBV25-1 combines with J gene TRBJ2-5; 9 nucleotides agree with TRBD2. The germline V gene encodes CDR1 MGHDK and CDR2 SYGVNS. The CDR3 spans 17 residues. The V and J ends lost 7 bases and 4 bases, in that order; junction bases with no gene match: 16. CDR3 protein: CASTPGGRAGGGETQYF. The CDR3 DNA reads TGTGCCAGCACCCCCGGCGGGAGGGCGGGAGGAGGAGAGACCCAGTACTTC.

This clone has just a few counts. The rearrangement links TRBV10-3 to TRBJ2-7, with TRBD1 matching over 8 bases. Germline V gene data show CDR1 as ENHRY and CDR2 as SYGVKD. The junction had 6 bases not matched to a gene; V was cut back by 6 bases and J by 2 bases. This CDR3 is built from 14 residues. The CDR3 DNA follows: TGTGCCATCAGCCCCGGACAGGGTACCTACGAGCAGTACGTC. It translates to CAISPGQGTYEQYV.

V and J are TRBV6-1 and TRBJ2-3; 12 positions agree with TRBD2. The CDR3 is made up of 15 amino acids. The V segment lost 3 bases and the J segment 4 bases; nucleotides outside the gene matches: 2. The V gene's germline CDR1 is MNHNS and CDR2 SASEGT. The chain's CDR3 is CASSELAGGADTQYF. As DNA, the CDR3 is TGTGCCAGCAGTGAGCTAGCGGGAGGGGCAGATACGCAGTATTTT.

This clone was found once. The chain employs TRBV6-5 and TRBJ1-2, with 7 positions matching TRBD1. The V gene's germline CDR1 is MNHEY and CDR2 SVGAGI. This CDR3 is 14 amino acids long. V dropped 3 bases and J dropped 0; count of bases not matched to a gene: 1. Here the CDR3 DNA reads TGTGCCAGCAGTTATACAGGGGCTAACTATGGCTACACCTTC. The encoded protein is CASSYTGANYGYTF.

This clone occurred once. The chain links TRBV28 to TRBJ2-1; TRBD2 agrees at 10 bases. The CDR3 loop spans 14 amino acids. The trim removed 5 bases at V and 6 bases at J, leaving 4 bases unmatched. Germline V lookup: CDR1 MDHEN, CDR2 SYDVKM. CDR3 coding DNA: TGTGCCAGCAGTACAATAGCGGGGGGCAATGAGCAGTTCTTC. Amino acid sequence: CASSTIAGGNEQFF.